This is a list of T cell receptor beta chains from one sample in a study. MiXCR, applied by TCRdb to the RT-PCR reads, yields one record per CDR3 protein. The repertoire includes about 700,000 distinct CDR3 sequences, more than 13% of them detected once, and 3.6% sits in the top ten. The sample consisted of memory CD4+ T cells from blood. These receptors were obtained from a female donor in good health, serving as a healthy control. Each CDR3 is given with its conserved first and last residue. A D gene is named only where the DNA matches it firmly. Only part of the rows carry a size: once, few, many, or a class if the clone is expanded.

d_call	clone_size	v_call	j_call	cdr3_nt	cdr3_aa
-	-	TRBV7-9	TRBJ2-3	TGTGCCAGCAGCTTAGTCTCCGAGGCAGGGGAAACAGATACGCAGTATTTT	CASSLVSEAGETDTQYF
TRBD1	-	TRBV6-5	TRBJ1-4	TGTGCCAGCGGTCTTCGAGCGTCAGGGGGCATCAGAACTAACGAAAAACTGTTTTTT	CASGLRASGGIRTNEKLFF
TRBD2	-	TRBV20-1	TRBJ2-3	TGCAGTTCTTACAAGGCGGCGGGAGGCACAGATACGCAGTATTTT	CSSYKAAGGTDTQYF
-	-	TRBV28	TRBJ2-3	TGTGCCAGCAGTGCCCCCCAGGGCGGGACGGGCACAGATACGCAGTATTTT	CASSAPQGGTGTDTQYF
-	-	TRBV12-3/TRBV12-4	TRBJ1-1	TGTGCCAGCAGTTGGGGGGACCGGGGTGAAGCTTTCTTT	CASSWGDRGEAFF
-	many	TRBV4-1	TRBJ2-7	TGCGCCAGCAGCCAAGACCGTCAGGGGAGGTACGAGCAGTACTTC	CASSQDRQGRYEQYF
-	few	TRBV12-3/TRBV12-4	TRBJ1-5	TGTGCCAGCAGTTTTAACGGCCCCAATCAGCCCCAGCATTTT	CASSFNGPNQPQHF
-	many	TRBV6-5	TRBJ2-7	TGTGCCAGCAAACGGACAGCTGTTGGGGAGCAGTACTTC	CASKRTAVGEQYF
TRBD2	many	TRBV20-1	TRBJ2-7	TGCAGTGCGGCAGACGGCGGGAGGGCCCTCCACGAGCAGTACTTC	CSAADGGRALHEQYF
-	many	TRBV20-1	TRBJ2-7	TGCAGTGCTAGAAATACGGAACCCTACGAGCAGTACTTC	CSARNTEPYEQYF
TRBD2	few	TRBV4-1	TRBJ2-1	TGCGCCAGCAGCCAAGATCCCGGGAGGGCCGGGAATGAGCAGTTCTTC	CASSQDPGRAGNEQFF
-	many	TRBV29-1	TRBJ1-5	TGCAGCGTGGGGGGGGAGGCTCAGCCCCAGCATTTT	CSVGGEAQPQHF
-	-	TRBV20-1	TRBJ2-4	TGCAGTGCTACCCAGGGTTACTGGGCGCAAAACATTCAGTACTTC	CSATQGYWAQNIQYF
TRBD1	-	TRBV18	TRBJ1-5	TGTGCCAGCTCTCACGACAGGGCGAACCAGCCCCAGCATTTT	CASSHDRANQPQHF
-	many	TRBV5-6	TRBJ2-3	TGTGCCAGCAGCTTCGTGGGTACGCAGTATTTT	CASSFVGTQYF
-	-	TRBV20-1	TRBJ2-7	TGCAGTGCGCCCGAAGCGGGACACTCCTACGAGCAGTACTTC	CSAPEAGHSYEQYF
-	few	TRBV7-9	TRBJ2-7	TGTGCCAGCAGCTTAGGGAGCGGCAACGAGCAGTACTTC	CASSLGSGNEQYF
TRBD2	-	TRBV20-1	TRBJ2-7	TGCAGTGCACTCCGTAGCGGGGGGGCATCCTACGAGCAGTACTTC	CSALRSGGASYEQYF
-	few	TRBV27	TRBJ2-5	TGTGCCAGCAGTTGGGCCATAAAAGAGACCCAGTACTTC	CASSWAIKETQYF
-	many	TRBV5-6	TRBJ1-1	TGTGCCAGCAGCTTGTTTAAGCTGAGTCTTGAAGCTTTCTTT	CASSLFKLSLEAFF
-	-	TRBV9	TRBJ1-6	TGTGCCAGCAGCGTAGCCGACAGTAAAAGCTCACCCCTCCACTTT	CASSVADSKSSPLHF
-	-	TRBV29-1	TRBJ1-2	TGCAGCGTTGATGGGGCCATCTATGGCTACACCTTC	CSVDGAIYGYTF
TRBD2	-	TRBV5-1	TRBJ2-7	TGCGCCAGCAGCTTGGGATTTGAAACTAGCGCTCGCGAGCAGTACTTC	CASSLGFETSAREQYF
-	few	TRBV6-1	TRBJ2-1	TGTGCCAGCTACAAGCCGGACAGTGAGCAGTTCTTC	CASYKPDSEQFF
TRBD1	few	TRBV9	TRBJ2-1	TGTGCCAGCAGCGTTACAGGGGGCAACAATGAGCAGTTCTTC	CASSVTGGNNEQFF
TRBD2	-	TRBV20-1	TRBJ2-1	TGCAGTGCTAGCACCGGGAGTAGCGGGAGCTCCTACAATGAGCAGTTCTTC	CSASTGSSGSSYNEQFF
TRBD1	many	TRBV24-1	TRBJ1-2	TGTGCCACCAGTGAGACACAGGGGAGGGGCTACACCTTC	CATSETQGRGYTF
-	-	TRBV12-3/TRBV12-4	TRBJ1-4	TGTGCCAGCAGGGAGGGACCTAAAAAACTGTTTTTT	CASREGPKKLFF
-	few	TRBV28	TRBJ1-5	TGTGCCAGCAGTTCCACAGGCCTCGGGGGGCCCCAGCATTTT	CASSSTGLGGPQHF
-	-	TRBV18	TRBJ1-1	TGTGCCAGCTCACCGGTTACGGAGGGAAACACTGAAGCTTTCTTT	CASSPVTEGNTEAFF
TRBD1	-	TRBV10-3	TRBJ2-3	TGTGCCATCAGTGGACAGGGCGGGTCGACAGATACGCAGTATTTT	CAISGQGGSTDTQYF
-	-	TRBV12-3/TRBV12-4	TRBJ1-3	TGTGCCAGCAGTTCCCCGGAAGGTGGCACCATATATTTT	CASSSPEGGTIYF
TRBD2	few	TRBV6-5	TRBJ2-3	TGTGCCAGCAGTTACTCTCGCGGGGGAGGGCAGTATTTT	CASSYSRGGGQYF
TRBD1	few	TRBV28	TRBJ2-7	TGTGCCAGCAGTAACGGACAGGGAATCTCCTACGAGCAGTACTTC	CASSNGQGISYEQYF
-	few	TRBV20-1	TRBJ1-6	TGCAGTGCTAGAGGTGGAGGGGATAGAATTAATTCACCCCTCCACTTT	CSARGGGDRINSPLHF